This section outlines one T cell receptor (beta chain) sequence together with its context. The antigen is not known. The germline gives CDR1 MGHRA, CDR2 YSYEKL. The CDR3 runs 13 residues. Trimming took 4 bases from V and 11 from J, leaving 12 bases between them. MiXCR, applied by TCRdb to the 5' RACE reads, yields one record per CDR3 protein. There are about 600,000 distinct CDR3 sequences in the sample; roughly 20% occur only once, and about 8.7% lies in the top ten. This record comes from a study of T-cell memory formation after mild COVID-19. Study overall: Across donors, TCR clusters were largely donor specific.

Findings and limits, study-wide: The authors did not confirm SARS-CoV-2 specificity of second-wave clones peaking day 37.

The sequenced sample was PBMCs or a T cell subset sorted from them (not recorded which). The chain couples TRBV4-1 to TRBJ1-6, with a possible D match to TRBD1 (5 bases). The sequence came from an adult woman who had mild COVID-19 (a few samples of this study predate the infection). Cell type and time point are not known. The CDR3 is CASSLSAGTPLHF. In DNA, the CDR3 is TGCGCCAGCAGCCTCTCCGCAGGGACACCCCTCCACTTT.